The TCR beta chain described here comes from a study of T cells in Graves' hyperthyroidism and ophthalmopathy. Study conclusions and caveats: Separating ophthalmopathy from stable hyperthyroidism was achieved by a 13 V-J model.

As concerns this clonotype: The antigen is undetermined.

V was pared by 2 bases and J by 6 bases, with 3 bases of the junction left unmatched. This CDR3 contains 14 residues. Using RNA transcripts as the source, TCR beta CDR3 regions were amplified. The HTBI primer set was used in a first-round RT-PCR of the TCR CDR3. Via MiXCR, TCRdb re-called the multiplex PCR reads, giving one row per CDR3 protein. Here the sample spans over 250,000 distinct CDR3 sequences, less than 30% being singletons. The specimen sequenced was blood. The receptor was derived from a man aged 40-55 years with Graves' hyperthyroidism that later progressed to Graves' ophthalmopathy. The V call is TRBV12-3 or TRBV12-4, the J call TRBJ1-1; 10 bases match TRBD1. This chain's CDR3 is CASSLKGTGAEAFF. CDR3 DNA: TGTGCCAGCAGTTTAAAGGGGACAGGGGCTGAAGCTTTCTTT.